The 27 T cell receptor beta chains given below trace back to one sample, sequenced in a study of blood T cell repertoires in COVID-19 (dated by TCRdb to the early 2020s). Library construction relied on the immunoSEQ multiplex PCR assay. TCRdb holds this immuneACCESS table with in-frame rearrangements only. Some clones are missing; in checked studies, unresolved V genes explain under half, and the rest has no known cause. This sample gives 200,000 to 250,000 clones in total; roughly 88% of them show up just once. The top ten clones comprise roughly 2% of the sample. The sequencing sample was made of peripheral blood. Receptors were obtained from a woman aged 40 to 50 who had recovered from COVID-19.

The chain is built from TRBV23-1 and TRBJ2-7, with 8 positions matching TRBD1. TRBV23-1 qualifies as an ORF whose function is uncertain. J lost 6 bases, V lost 4 bases, and 5 bases had no gene match. The CDR3 has 13 amino acids. The chain's CDR3 is CASSLDRVFEQYF. CDR3 DNA sequence: TGCGCCAGCAGTCTGGACAGGGTTTTCGAGCAGTACTTC.

The chain carries TRBV7-9 and TRBJ2-1; no reliable D call. Trimming cost V 5 bases and J 7 bases, with 12 bases left between them. The CDR3 loop spans 13 amino acids. Germline CDR1 reads SEHNR; CDR2 reads FQNEAQ (reference sequence). CDR3 protein: CASSALSRNEQFF. The CDR3 DNA reads as TGTGCCAGCAGCGCCTTAAGTCGGAATGAGCAGTTCTTC.

The chain links TRBV27 to TRBJ2-1; TRBD2 aligns across 9 bases. The CDR3 totals 15 residues. Germline V gene data show CDR1 as MNHEY and CDR2 as SMNVEV (reference sequence). J gave up 8 bases and V 6 bases, and 11 bases lay outside the gene matches. DNA for the CDR3: TGTGCCAGCAGGCCGACACTAGCGGGCATCCATGAGCAGTTCTTC. Protein sequence: CASRPTLAGIHEQFF.

This clone turned up a few times. The gene calls are TRBV7-2 and TRBJ2-7, with D maybe TRBD1 (5 bases). CDR3 length: 12 residues. The V and J ends lost 5 bases and 5 bases respectively, with 10 bases between them. The germline V gene encodes CDR1 SGHTA and CDR2 FQGNSA. The DNA for the CDR3 is TGTGCCAGCAGCCTGCAGGGCCACGAGCAGTACTTC. Translating gives CASSLQGHEQYF.

This chain links TRBV3-1 (or the pseudogene TRBV3-2) with TRBJ2-7, with 10 bases fitting TRBD2. Unmatched junction bases numbered 5, after V lost 4 bases and J lost 5 bases. CDR1 is LGHDT and CDR2 is YNNKEL in the germline V gene (reference sequence). This CDR3 is 14 amino acids long. The CDR3 region has the DNA TGTGCCAGCAGCCGGACTAGCGGTGCCAACGAGCAGTACTTC. It translates to CASSRTSGANEQYF.

This rearrangement joins TRBV5-1 to TRBJ2-1; 15 bases are a match to TRBD2. Trimming removed 4 bases from V and 1 base from J; junction bases left unmatched: 15. CDR1 is SGHRS, CDR2 YFSETQ, per germline. This CDR3 is 21 amino acids long. The CDR3 sequence: CASSQRPRTGTSGGSYNEQFF. CDR3 sequence (DNA): TGCGCCAGCAGCCAGCGACCCCGGACCGGGACTAGCGGGGGGTCCTACAATGAGCAGTTCTTC.

The chain uses TRBV7-2 and TRBJ1-5, with D uncertain. This CDR3 region has 15 residues. Germline V gene data show CDR1 as SGHTA and CDR2 as FQGNSA. Trimming shortened V by 5 bases and J by 10 bases, and 21 bases separated the two germline ends. The CDR3 reads CASSRVAAVDRPQHF. The CDR3 DNA reads as TGTGCCAGCAGCCGGGTGGCTGCTGTTGATAGACCCCAGCATTTT. Filled out from reference TRBV7-2 and TRBJ1-5, the complete variable domain reads GAGVSQSPSNKVTEKGKDVELRCDPISGHTALYWYRQSLGQGLEFLIYFQGNSAPDKSGLPSDRFSAERTGGSVSTLTIQRTQQEDSAVYLCASSRVAAVDRPQHFGDGTRLSIL.

This clone was seen a single time. The genes are TRBV4-2 and TRBJ2-1, with D maybe TRBD2 (7 bases). CDR3 length: 15 residues. Germline V gene data show CDR1 as LGHNA and CDR2 as YNFKEQ. With 1 base removed from V and 5 bases from J, the gap between germline ends came to 12 bases. The CDR3 loop is CASSQAGGFDNEQFF. CDR3 bases: TGTGCCAGCAGCCAAGCGGGGGGCTTCGACAATGAGCAGTTCTTC.

This clone has just one count. The J gene is TRBJ1-5, the V gene TRBV10-3; D might be TRBD1 (5 bases). The germline V gene has CDR1 ENHRY and CDR2 SYGVKD. This CDR3 contains 14 residues. With 2 bases removed from V and 5 bases from J, the gap between germline ends came to 10 bases. CDR3 sequence: CAISEGWGYQPQHF. CDR3 DNA sequence: TGTGCCATCAGTGAGGGGTGGGGCTATCAGCCCCAGCATTTT.

This sequence joins TRBV19 and TRBJ1-5; 7 bases are a match to TRBD1. The germline V gene has CDR1 LNHDA and CDR2 SQIVND (reference sequence). The trim removed 5 bases at V and 3 bases at J, leaving 4 bases unmatched. The CDR3 has 14 amino acids. The chain's CDR3 is CASSVTGINQPQHF. The CDR3 DNA is TGTGCCAGTAGTGTGACAGGGATCAATCAGCCCCAGCATTTT. Together with reference TRBV19 and TRBJ1-5, the CDR3 gives the full variable domain: DGGITQSPKYLFRKEGQNVTLSCEQNLNHDAMYWYRQDPGQGLRLIYYSQIVNDFQKGDIAEGYSVSREKKESFPLTVTSAQKNPTAFYLCASSVTGINQPQHFGDGTRLSIL.

The V gene is TRBV7-8, the J gene TRBJ2-5; a possible D gene is TRBD1 (6 bases). The CDR3 is 16 residues long. Trimming left V 2 bases short and J 1 base short, with 14 bases between. Germline loops: CDR1 SGHVS, CDR2 FQNEAQ. As DNA, the CDR3 is TGTGCCAGCAGCTTATATGGGCAGGGGTCCCAAGAGACCCAGTACTTC. It codes for CASSLYGQGSQETQYF.

The rearrangement links TRBV2 to TRBJ1-5; no firm D call. Trimming shortened V by 9 bases and J by 2 bases, and 14 bases separated the two germline ends. Germline V gene sequence: CDR1 SNHLY, CDR2 FYNNEI. This CDR3 is built from 14 residues. Here the CDR3 reads CASREYGGNQPQHF. CDR3 sequence (DNA): TGTGCCAGTAGAGAGTACGGAGGCAATCAGCCCCAGCATTTT.

The rearrangement uses TRBV4-1 and TRBJ2-5, with D unclear. The germline CDR1 and CDR2 sequences are MGHRA and YSYEKL. V lost 4 bases and J 4 bases, leaving 13 bases between the germline ends. This CDR3 contains 14 residues. Here the CDR3 DNA reads TGCGCCAGCAGCCTTGCCGAGCCCGGAGAGACCCAGTACTTC. Encoded protein: CASSLAEPGETQYF.

This sequence joins TRBV9 and TRBJ1-4; no clear D gene. V was pared by 1 base and J by 4 bases, with 5 bases between. Germline V gene data show CDR1 as SGDLS and CDR2 as YYNGEE. The CDR3 consists of 13 residues. CDR3 sequence (DNA): TGTGCCAGCAGCGTAACTCTTAATGAAAAACTGTTTTTT. Its translation is CASSVTLNEKLFF.

The table lists this clone with a count of one. This sequence joins TRBV7-2 and TRBJ2-1; possible D gene TRBD1, 5 bases. This CDR3 is built from 14 residues. Germline CDR1 SGHTA, CDR2 FQGNSA. With 4 bases removed from V and 9 bases from J, the gap between germline ends came to 16 bases. CDR3 sequence: CASSSKPGYGEQFF. DNA for the CDR3: TGTGCCAGCAGCTCTAAACCAGGGTACGGTGAGCAGTTCTTC.

This rearrangement joins TRBV28 to TRBJ2-3; weak D call: TRBD1 (5 bases). CDR1 is MDHEN, CDR2 SYDVKM, per germline. The CDR3 is 12 amino acids. Deletions cut 5 bases from V and 7 bases from J, with 10 bases between. DNA of the CDR3: TGTGCCAGCAGTAGAGACAGCTATACGCAGTATTTT. Protein sequence: CASSRDSYTQYF.

The V gene is TRBV15, the J gene TRBJ2-1, with no clear D. V was pared by 5 bases and J by 0 bases, with 11 bases between. Germline V gene lookup returns CDR1 LNHNV and CDR2 YYDKDF (reference sequence). The CDR3 contains 15 residues. DNA of the CDR3: TGTGCCACCAGCTTAACAGCCCTCTCCTACAATGAGCAGTTCTTC. Amino acids: CATSLTALSYNEQFF.

The rearrangement links TRBV6-5 to TRBJ1-1, with D possibly TRBD1 on 5 matching bases. The CDR3 sequence is 14 residues long. V was pared by 6 bases and J by 1 base, with 12 bases between. In germline, CDR1 is MNHEY, CDR2 SVGAGI. In DNA, the CDR3 is TGTGCCAGCAGACACCCGGGGGGGAACACTGAAGCTTTCTTT. Its translation is CASRHPGGNTEAFF.

The chain links TRBV10-3 to TRBJ1-2; D perhaps matches TRBD1 (5 bases). This CDR3 contains 14 residues. Looked up from germline, CDR1 is ENHRY and CDR2 is SYGVKD. The V gene lost 0 bases and the J gene lost 0 bases, with 5 bases spanning the gap. The CDR3 spells CAISESTANYGYTF. The DNA for the CDR3 is TGTGCCATCAGTGAGTCGACAGCTAACTATGGCTACACCTTC.

The chain combines TRBV7-9 with TRBJ1-6; no definite D call. The V gene lost 4 bases and the J gene lost 10 bases, with 17 bases spanning the gap. Germline V gene sequence: CDR1 SEHNR, CDR2 FQNEAQ (reference sequence). The CDR3 is 15 residues long. CDR3 amino acids: CASSYSSQNRSPLHF. DNA for the CDR3: TGTGCCAGCAGCTATTCATCCCAGAATCGATCACCCCTCCACTTT.

The V call is TRBV20-1, the J call TRBJ1-5; D remains unclear. The V end was cut by 3 bases, the J end by 3 bases, with 9 bases between. The CDR3 loop spans 13 amino acids. Germline V gene lookup returns CDR1 DFQATT and CDR2 SNEGSKA (reference sequence). The CDR3 loop reads CSASWSPNQPQHF. CDR3 DNA sequence: TGCAGTGCTAGTTGGAGTCCCAATCAGCCCCAGCATTTT.

V gene TRBV2 combines with J gene TRBJ1-2; D is possibly TRBD1 (6 bases). This CDR3 is built from 16 residues. Germline assignment: CDR1 SNHLY and CDR2 FYNNEI. V was shortened by 6 bases and J by 8 bases, with 25 bases between the two germline ends. The CDR3 DNA reads TGTGCCAGCAGGTTCGCCCCATTGGACAGCCAGCGCGGCTACACCTTC. Protein product: CASRFAPLDSQRGYTF.

Written as DNA, the CDR3 is TGTGCCAGCTCACCGCGGGCAGGGGATGGCTACACCTTC. This encodes CASSPRAGDGYTF. V usage is TRBV18 and J usage is TRBJ1-2; D might be TRBD1 (6 bases). V lost 3 bases and J lost 6, with 11 bases in between. This CDR3 comprises 13 residues. CDR1 and CDR2 from the germline V gene are KGHSH and LQKENI.

The chain is built from TRBV5-6 and TRBJ1-2, with 7 bases matching TRBD1. In germline, CDR1 is SGHDT, CDR2 YYEEEE. The CDR3 is made up of 13 amino acids. V shed 0 bases and J 8 bases; nucleotides not matched to a gene: 4. CDR3 sequence reads: CASSLGQGGGYTF. Written as DNA, the CDR3 is TGTGCCAGCAGCTTGGGGCAGGGGGGAGGCTACACCTTC.

The rearrangement joins TRBV6-2 or TRBV6-3 to TRBJ2-7, with a tentative D call TRBD1 (6 bases). Germline V gene lookup returns CDR1 MNHEY and CDR2 SVGEGT. Trimming shortened V by 5 bases and J by 4 bases, and 18 bases separated the two germline ends. This CDR3 region has 15 residues. CDR3 residues: CASSTYRERAYEQYF. In nucleotides, the CDR3 is TGTGCCAGCAGTACCTACAGGGAGAGGGCGTACGAGCAGTACTTC.

The V and J genes are TRBV6-2 or TRBV6-3 and TRBJ1-5; D uncertain. CDR1 MNHEY and CDR2 SVGEGT come from the germline V gene. There are 13 residues in the CDR3. V gave up 0 bases and J gave up 7 bases, with 7 bases separating them. CDR3 nucleotides: TGTGCCAGCAGTTACTCTCCGCGGCAGCCCCAGCATTTT. Amino acids: CASSYSPRQPQHF.

A few counts support this clone. V is TRBV7-2 and J is TRBJ1-1; 10 nucleotides line up with TRBD1. The trim removed 6 bases at V and 1 base at J, leaving 2 bases unmatched. The CDR3 is 14 amino acids. Germline CDR1 SGHTA, CDR2 FQGNSA. The CDR3 DNA reads TGTGCCAGCAGAGGGGACAGGGGGAACACTGAAGCTTTCTTT. Amino acids: CASRGDRGNTEAFF.